The clone carrying this T cell receptor (beta chain) was counted many times. Its specificity is not known. The record originates from a study of T cells in Graves' hyperthyroidism and ophthalmopathy. Study conclusions and caveats: Most thyroid clonotypes expanded above 0.001 were also detected in blood.

RNA transcripts gave rise to amplified TCR beta CDR3 regions. When the TCR CDR3 underwent first-round RT-PCR, the HTBI primer set was used. TCRdb ran MiXCR on the multiplex PCR reads and lists one entry per CDR3 protein. Among under 350,000 distinct CDR3 sequences listed, roughly an eighth were seen once. The TCR sequence derives from a woman aged 40 to 49 with Graves' hyperthyroidism. The material sequenced was blood.

The CDR3 here is CASGQIGSSYEQYF. CDR3 nucleotide sequence: TGTGCCAGCGGACAAATTGGGAGCTCCTACGAGCAGTACTTC. V and J are TRBV6-1 and TRBJ2-7; tentatively, D is TRBD1 or TRBD2 (5 bases each). Per germline, CDR1 MNHNS and CDR2 SASEGT. The CDR3 length is 14 residues. Trimming shortened V by 8 bases and J by 0 bases, and 14 bases separated the two germline ends.